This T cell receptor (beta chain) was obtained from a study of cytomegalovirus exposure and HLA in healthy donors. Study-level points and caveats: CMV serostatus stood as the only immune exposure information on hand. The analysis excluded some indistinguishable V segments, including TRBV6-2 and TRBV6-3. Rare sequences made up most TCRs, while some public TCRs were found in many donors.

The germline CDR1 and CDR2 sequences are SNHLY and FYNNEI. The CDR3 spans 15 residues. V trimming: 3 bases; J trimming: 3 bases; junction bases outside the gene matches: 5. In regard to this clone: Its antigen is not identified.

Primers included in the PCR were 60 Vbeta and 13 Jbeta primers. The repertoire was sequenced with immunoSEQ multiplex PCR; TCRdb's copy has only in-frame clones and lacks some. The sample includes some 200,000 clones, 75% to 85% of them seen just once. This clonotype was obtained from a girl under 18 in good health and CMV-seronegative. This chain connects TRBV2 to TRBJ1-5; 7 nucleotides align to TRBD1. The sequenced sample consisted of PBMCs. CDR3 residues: CASSDGDSYNQPQHF. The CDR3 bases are TGTGCCAGCAGTGACGGGGACAGTTACAATCAGCCCCAGCATTTT. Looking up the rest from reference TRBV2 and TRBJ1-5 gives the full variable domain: EPEVTQTPSHQVTQMGQEVILRCVPISNHLYFYWYRQILGQKVEFLVSFYNNEISEKSEIFDDQFSVERPDGSNFTLKIRSTKLEDSAMYFCASSDGDSYNQPQHFGDGTRLSIL.